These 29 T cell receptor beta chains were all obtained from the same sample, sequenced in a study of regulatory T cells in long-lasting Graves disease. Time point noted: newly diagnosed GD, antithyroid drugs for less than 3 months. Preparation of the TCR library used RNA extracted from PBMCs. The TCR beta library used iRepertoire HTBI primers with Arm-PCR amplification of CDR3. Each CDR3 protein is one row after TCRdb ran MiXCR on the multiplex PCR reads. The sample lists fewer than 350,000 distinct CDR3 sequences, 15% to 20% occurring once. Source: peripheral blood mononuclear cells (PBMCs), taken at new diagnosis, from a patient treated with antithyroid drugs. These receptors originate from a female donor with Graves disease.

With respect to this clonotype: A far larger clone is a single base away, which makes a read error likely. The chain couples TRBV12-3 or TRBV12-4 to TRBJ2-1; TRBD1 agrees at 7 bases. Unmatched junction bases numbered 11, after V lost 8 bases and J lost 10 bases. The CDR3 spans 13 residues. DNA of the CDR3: TGTGCCAGCGAGGCGTCAGAAGGGGGCGAGCAGTTCTTC. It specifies CASEASEGGEQFF.

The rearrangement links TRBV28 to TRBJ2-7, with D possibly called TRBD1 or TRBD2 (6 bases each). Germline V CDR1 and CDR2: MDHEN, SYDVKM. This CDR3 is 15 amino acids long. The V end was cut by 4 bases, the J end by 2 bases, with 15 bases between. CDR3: CASSSGAGLTYEQYF. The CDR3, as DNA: TGTGCCAGCAGTTCGGGGGCGGGCCTCACCTACGAGCAGTACTTC.

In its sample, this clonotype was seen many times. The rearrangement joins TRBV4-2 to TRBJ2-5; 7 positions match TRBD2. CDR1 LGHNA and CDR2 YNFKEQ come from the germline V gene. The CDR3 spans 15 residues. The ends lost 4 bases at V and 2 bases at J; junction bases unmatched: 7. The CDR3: CASSPLGSGQETQYF. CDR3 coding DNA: TGTGCCAGCAGCCCCCTCGGTAGCGGGCAAGAGACCCAGTACTTC.

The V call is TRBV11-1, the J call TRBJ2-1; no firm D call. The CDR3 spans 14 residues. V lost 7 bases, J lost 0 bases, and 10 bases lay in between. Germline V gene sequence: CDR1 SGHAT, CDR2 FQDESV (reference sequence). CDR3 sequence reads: CASMRSSSYNEQFF. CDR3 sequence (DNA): TGTGCCAGCATGAGGTCGAGCTCCTACAATGAGCAGTTCTTC.

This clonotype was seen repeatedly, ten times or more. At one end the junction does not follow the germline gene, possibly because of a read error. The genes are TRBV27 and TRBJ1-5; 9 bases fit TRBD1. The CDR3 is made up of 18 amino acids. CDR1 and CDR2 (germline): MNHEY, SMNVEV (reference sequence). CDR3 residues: CASSLLGTGYSSDQPQHF. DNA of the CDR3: TGTGCCAGCAGCTTATTAGGGACAGGGTATTCCTCCGATCAGCCCCAGCATTTT.

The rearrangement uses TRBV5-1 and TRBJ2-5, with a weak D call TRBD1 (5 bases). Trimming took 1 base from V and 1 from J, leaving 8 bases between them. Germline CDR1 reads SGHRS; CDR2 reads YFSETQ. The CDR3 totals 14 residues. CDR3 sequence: CASSLPGPQETQYF. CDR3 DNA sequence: TGCGCCAGCAGCTTGCCAGGGCCCCAAGAGACCCAGTACTTC.

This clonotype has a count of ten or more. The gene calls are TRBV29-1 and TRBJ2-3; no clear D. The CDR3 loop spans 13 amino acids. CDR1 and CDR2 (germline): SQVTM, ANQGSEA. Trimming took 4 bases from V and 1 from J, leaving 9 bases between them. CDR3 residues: CSVGTDRTDTQYF. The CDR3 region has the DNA TGCAGCGTTGGCACAGACCGCACAGATACGCAGTATTTT.

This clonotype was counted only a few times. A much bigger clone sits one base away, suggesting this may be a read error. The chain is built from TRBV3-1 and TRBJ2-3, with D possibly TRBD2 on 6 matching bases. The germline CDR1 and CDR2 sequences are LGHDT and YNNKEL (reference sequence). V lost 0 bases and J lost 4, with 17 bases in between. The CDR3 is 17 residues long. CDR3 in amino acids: CASSQDLGGGKADTQYF. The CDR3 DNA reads TGTGCCAGCAGCCAAGATCTTGGTGGCGGGAAGGCAGATACGCAGTATTTT.

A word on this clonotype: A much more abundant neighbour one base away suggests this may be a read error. Written as DNA, the CDR3 is TGTGCCAGCAGTCGACTAGTCTACCCGAACACCGGGGAGCTGTCTTTT. Its protein is CASSRLVYPNTGELSF. The rearrangement links TRBV6-2 or TRBV6-3 to TRBJ2-2; TRBD2 might be the D (6 bases). The germline V gene has CDR1 MNHEY and CDR2 SVGEGT. The CDR3 extends over 16 amino acids.

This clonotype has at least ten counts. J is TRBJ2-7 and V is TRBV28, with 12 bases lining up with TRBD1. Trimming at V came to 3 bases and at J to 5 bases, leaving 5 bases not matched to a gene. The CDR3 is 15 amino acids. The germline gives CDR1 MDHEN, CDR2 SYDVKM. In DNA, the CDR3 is TGTGCCAGCAGTTTGACGGGACAGGGGGCTAACGAGCAGTACTTC. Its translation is CASSLTGQGANEQYF.

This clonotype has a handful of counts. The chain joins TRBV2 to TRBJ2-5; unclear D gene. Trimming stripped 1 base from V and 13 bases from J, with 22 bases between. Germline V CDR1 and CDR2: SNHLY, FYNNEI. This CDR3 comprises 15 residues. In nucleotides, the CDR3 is TGTGCCAGCAGTGAAGGCTCTGGTGGCACCTCTCCGGGGTACTTC. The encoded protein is CASSEGSGGTSPGYF.

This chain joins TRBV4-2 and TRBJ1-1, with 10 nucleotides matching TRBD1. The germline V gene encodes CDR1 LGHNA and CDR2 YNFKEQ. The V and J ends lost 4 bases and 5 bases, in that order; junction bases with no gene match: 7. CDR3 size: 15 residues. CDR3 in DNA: TGTGCCAGCAGCCCCAGTCAGGGACAGGGGACTGAAGCTTTCTTT. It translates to CASSPSQGQGTEAFF.

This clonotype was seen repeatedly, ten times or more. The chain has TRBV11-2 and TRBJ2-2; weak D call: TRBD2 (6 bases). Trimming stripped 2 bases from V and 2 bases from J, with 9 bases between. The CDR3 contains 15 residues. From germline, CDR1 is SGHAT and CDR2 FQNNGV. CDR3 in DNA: TGTGCCAGCAGCTTAACGCGGGAAAACACCGGGGAGCTGTTTTTT. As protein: CASSLTRENTGELFF.

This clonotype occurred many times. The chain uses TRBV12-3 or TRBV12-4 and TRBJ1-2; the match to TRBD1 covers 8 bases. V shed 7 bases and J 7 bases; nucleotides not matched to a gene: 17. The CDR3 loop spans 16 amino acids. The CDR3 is CASNYRTGLVLRGYTF. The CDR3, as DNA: TGTGCCAGCAATTACCGGACAGGGTTGGTTTTGCGTGGCTACACCTTC.

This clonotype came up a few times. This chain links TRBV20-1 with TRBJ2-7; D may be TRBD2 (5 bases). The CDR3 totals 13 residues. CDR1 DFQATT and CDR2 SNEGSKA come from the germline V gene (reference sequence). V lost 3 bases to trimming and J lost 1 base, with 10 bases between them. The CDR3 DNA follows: TGCAGTGCTAGTCGACTAAATTCCTACGAGCAGTACTTC. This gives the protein CSASRLNSYEQYF.

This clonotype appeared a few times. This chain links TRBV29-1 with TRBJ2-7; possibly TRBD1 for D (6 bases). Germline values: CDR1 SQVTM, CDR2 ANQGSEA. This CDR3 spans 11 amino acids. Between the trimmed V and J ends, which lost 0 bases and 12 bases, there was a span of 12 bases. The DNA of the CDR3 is TGCAGCGTTGAAGATCAACAGGGACGGTACTTC. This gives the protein CSVEDQQGRYF.

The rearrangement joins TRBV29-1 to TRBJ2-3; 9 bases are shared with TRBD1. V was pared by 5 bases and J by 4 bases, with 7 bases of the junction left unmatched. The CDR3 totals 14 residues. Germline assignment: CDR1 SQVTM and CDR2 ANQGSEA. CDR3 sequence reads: CSVRRTGVADTQYF. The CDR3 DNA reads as TGCAGCGTTCGAAGGACAGGGGTTGCAGATACGCAGTATTTT.

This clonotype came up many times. As DNA, the CDR3 is TGTGCCAGCAGGGAGGGACAGCGATACAATGAGCAGTTCTTC. It translates to CASREGQRYNEQFF. The chain has TRBV2 and TRBJ2-1, with D possibly matching TRBD1 (7 bases). Germline V gene lookup returns CDR1 SNHLY and CDR2 FYNNEI. The CDR3 runs to 14 residues. Trimming took off 6 bases at V and 4 bases at J, with 13 bases between the two ends.

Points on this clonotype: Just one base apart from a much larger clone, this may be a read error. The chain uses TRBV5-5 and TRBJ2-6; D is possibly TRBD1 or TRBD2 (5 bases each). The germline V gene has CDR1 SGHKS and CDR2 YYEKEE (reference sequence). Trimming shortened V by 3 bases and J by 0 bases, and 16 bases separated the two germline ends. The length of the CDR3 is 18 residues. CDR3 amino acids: CASSSIGTTLSGANVLTF. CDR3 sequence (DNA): TGTGCCAGCAGCTCAATCGGGACGACCCTCTCTGGGGCCAACGTCCTGACTTTC. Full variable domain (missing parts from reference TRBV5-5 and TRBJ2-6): DAGVTQSPTHLIKTRGQQVTLRCSPISGHKSVSWYQQVLGQGPQFIFQYYEKEERGRGNFPDRFSARQFPNYSSELNVNALLLGDSALYLCASSSIGTTLSGANVLTFGAGSRLTVL.

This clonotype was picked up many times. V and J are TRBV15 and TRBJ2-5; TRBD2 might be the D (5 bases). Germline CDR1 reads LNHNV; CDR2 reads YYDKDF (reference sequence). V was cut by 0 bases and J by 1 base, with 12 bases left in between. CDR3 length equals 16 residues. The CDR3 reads CATSRDGELLQETQYF. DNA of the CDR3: TGTGCCACCAGCAGAGATGGGGAGCTTCTCCAAGAGACCCAGTACTTC.

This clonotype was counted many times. In DNA, the CDR3 is TGCGCCAGCTACAGGGGCCTCGGGACAGGGGAATATGGCTACACCTTC. Amino acid sequence: CASYRGLGTGEYGYTF. The chain couples TRBV5-1 to TRBJ1-2, with TRBD1 matching over 10 bases. This CDR3 comprises 16 residues. The V gene end was trimmed by 7 bases and the J gene end by 5 bases; junction bases not matched to a gene: 14. Germline-derived CDR1 and CDR2 are SGHRS and YFSETQ.

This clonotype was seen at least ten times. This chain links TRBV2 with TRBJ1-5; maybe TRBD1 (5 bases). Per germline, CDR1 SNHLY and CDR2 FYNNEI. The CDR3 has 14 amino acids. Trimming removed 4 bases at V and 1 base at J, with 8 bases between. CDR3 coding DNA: TGTGCCAGCAGTGTCGGGGGGAGCAATCAGCCCCAGCATTTT. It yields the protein CASSVGGSNQPQHF.

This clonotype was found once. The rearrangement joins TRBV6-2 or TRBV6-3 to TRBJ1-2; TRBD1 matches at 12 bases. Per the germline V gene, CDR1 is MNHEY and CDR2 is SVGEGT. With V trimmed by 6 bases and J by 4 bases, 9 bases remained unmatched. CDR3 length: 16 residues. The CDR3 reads CASSPGTGGAVYGYTF. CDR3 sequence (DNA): TGTGCCAGCAGCCCTGGGACAGGGGGCGCGGTCTATGGCTACACCTTC.

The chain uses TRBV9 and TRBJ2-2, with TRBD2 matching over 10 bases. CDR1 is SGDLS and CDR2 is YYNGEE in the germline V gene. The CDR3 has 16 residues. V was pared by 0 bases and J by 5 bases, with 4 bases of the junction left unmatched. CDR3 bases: TGTGCCAGCAGCGTAGACCCTAGCGGGAGTACCGGGGAGCTGTTTTTT. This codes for CASSVDPSGSTGELFF.

DNA of the CDR3: TGCGCCAGTTCTTCCGACAACCTGTACCAAGAGACCCAGTACTTC. It specifies CASSSDNLYQETQYF. The rearrangement uses TRBV10-1 and TRBJ2-5; no firm D call. Trimming stripped 9 bases from V and 0 bases from J, with 17 bases between. This CDR3 spans 15 amino acids. Germline V gene data show CDR1 as WNHNN and CDR2 as SYGVQD (reference sequence).

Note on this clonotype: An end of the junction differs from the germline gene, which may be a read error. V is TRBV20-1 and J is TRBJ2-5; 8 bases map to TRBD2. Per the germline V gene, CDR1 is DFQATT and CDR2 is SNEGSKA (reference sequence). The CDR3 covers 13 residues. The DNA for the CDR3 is TGCAGTGTTAGAGCGGGAGTGAGAGAGACCCAGTACTTC. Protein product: CSVRAGVRETQYF.

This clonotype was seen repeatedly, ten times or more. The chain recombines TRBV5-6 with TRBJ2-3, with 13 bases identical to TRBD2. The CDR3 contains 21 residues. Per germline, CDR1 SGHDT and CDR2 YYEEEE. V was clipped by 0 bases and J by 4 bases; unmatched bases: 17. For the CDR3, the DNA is TGTGCCAGCAGCTTGGGGCAAGGACTAGCGGGAGTACCACCATGGTCAGATACGCAGTATTTT. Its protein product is CASSLGQGLAGVPPWSDTQYF.

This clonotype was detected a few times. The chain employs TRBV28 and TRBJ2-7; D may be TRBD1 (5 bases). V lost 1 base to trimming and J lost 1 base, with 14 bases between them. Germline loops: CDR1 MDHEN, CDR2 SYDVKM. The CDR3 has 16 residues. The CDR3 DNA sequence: TGTGCCAGCAGTTTATCGGCAGGGATGGTATCCTACGAGCAGTACTTC. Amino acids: CASSLSAGMVSYEQYF.

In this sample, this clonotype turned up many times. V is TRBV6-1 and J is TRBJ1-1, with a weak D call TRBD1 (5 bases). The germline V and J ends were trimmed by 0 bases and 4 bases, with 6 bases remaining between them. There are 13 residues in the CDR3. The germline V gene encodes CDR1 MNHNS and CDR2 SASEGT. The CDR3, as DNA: TGTGCCAGCAGTGAAGCAGGGGTCACTGAAGCTTTCTTT. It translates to CASSEAGVTEAFF.